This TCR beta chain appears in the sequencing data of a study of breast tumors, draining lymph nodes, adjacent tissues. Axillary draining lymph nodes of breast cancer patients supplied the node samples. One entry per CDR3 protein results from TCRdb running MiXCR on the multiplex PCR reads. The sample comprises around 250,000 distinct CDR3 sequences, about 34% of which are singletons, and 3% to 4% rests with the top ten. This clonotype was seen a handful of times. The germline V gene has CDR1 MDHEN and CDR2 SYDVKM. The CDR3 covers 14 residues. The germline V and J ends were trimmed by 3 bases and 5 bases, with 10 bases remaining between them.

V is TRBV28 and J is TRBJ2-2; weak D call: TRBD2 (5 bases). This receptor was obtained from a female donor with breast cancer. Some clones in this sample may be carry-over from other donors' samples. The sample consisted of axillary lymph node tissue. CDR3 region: CASSFSRGTGELFF. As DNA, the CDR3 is TGTGCCAGCAGTTTTAGTCGGGGTACCGGGGAGCTGTTTTTT.